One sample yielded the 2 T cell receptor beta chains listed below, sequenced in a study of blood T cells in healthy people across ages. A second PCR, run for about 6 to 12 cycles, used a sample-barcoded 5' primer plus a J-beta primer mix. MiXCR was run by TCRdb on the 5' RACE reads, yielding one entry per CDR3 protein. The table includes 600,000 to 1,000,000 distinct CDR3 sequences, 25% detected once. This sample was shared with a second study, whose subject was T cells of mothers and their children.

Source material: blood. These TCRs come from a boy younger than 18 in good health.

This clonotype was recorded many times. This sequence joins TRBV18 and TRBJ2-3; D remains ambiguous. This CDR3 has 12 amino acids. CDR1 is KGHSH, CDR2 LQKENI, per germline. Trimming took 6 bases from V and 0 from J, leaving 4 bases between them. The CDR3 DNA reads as TGTGCCAGCTCCGGTAGCACAGATACGCAGTATTTT. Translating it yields CASSGSTDTQYF.

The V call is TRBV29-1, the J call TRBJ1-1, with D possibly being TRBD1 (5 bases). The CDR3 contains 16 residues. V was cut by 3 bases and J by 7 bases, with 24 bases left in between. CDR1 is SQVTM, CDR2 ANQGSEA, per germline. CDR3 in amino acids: CSVDGFPVRGSGEAFF. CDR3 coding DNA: TGCAGCGTTGATGGATTTCCAGTCCGGGGGTCCGGTGAAGCTTTCTTT.